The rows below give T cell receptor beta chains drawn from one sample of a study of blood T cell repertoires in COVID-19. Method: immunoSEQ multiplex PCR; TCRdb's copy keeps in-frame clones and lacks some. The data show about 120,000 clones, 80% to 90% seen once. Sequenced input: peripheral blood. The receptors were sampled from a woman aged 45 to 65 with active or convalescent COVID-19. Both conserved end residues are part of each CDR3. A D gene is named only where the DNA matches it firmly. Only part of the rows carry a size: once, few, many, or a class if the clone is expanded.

CDR3 protein: CASSQESGRAQFF
CDR3 DNA: TGCGCCAGCAGCCAAGAAAGCGGGAGGGCCCAGTTCTTC
V gene: TRBV4-3
CDR3 length: 13
D gene: TRBD2
clone size: .
J gene: TRBJ2-1

CDR3 protein: CAISESQGLRVF
CDR3 DNA: TGTGCCATCAGTGAGTCGCAGGGGCTACGGGTCTTC
V gene: TRBV10-3
CDR3 length: 12
D gene: .
clone size: .
J gene: TRBJ2-1

CDR3 protein: CASSESRGTYNEQFF
CDR3 DNA: TGTGCCAGCAGTGAATCGCGGGGGACCTACAATGAGCAGTTCTTC
V gene: TRBV6-1
CDR3 length: 15
D gene: TRBD2
clone size: .
J gene: TRBJ2-1

CDR3 protein: CASSGSTEAFF
CDR3 DNA: TGTGCCAGCAGCGGGAGCACTGAAGCTTTCTTT
V gene: TRBV11-2
CDR3 length: 11
D gene: .
clone size: .
J gene: TRBJ1-1

CDR3 protein: CASRPSSGLTYNEQFF
CDR3 DNA: TGTGCCAGCAGACCTTCTTCCGGACTGACCTACAATGAGCAGTTCTTC
V gene: TRBV28
CDR3 length: 16
D gene: .
clone size: .
J gene: TRBJ2-1

CDR3 protein: CASSSGSGSHTQYF
CDR3 DNA: TGTGCCAGCAGCTCTGGCAGCGGGAGCCATACGCAGTATTTT
V gene: TRBV7-9
CDR3 length: 14
D gene: TRBD2
clone size: .
J gene: TRBJ2-3

CDR3 protein: CASSPLGISGFSSADTQYF
CDR3 DNA: TGTGCCAGCAGTCCCTTGGGGATTAGCGGGTTCTCTAGCGCAGATACGCAGTATTTT
V gene: TRBV28
CDR3 length: 19
D gene: TRBD2
clone size: .
J gene: TRBJ2-3

CDR3 protein: CASVAYNEQFF
CDR3 DNA: TGTGCCAGCGTAGCTTACAATGAGCAGTTCTTC
V gene: TRBV2
CDR3 length: 11
D gene: .
clone size: .
J gene: TRBJ2-1

CDR3 protein: CASSYGTLKSKTQYF
CDR3 DNA: TGTGCCAGCAGTTACGGGACATTGAAGTCGAAGACCCAGTACTTC
V gene: TRBV6-5
CDR3 length: 15
D gene: .
clone size: .
J gene: TRBJ2-5

CDR3 protein: CAISESGLPVTGELFF
CDR3 DNA: TGTGCCATCAGTGAGTCGGGCCTACCAGTCACCGGGGAGCTGTTTTTT
V gene: TRBV10-3
CDR3 length: 16
D gene: .
clone size: .
J gene: TRBJ2-2

CDR3 protein: CASSSHSSNQPQHF
CDR3 DNA: TGTGCCAGCAGCTCTCACAGTAGCAATCAGCCCCAGCATTTT
V gene: TRBV7-9
CDR3 length: 14
D gene: .
clone size: .
J gene: TRBJ1-5

CDR3 protein: CASSQGPGMADTQYF
CDR3 DNA: TGTGCCAGCAGCCAAGGGCCAGGTATGGCAGATACGCAGTATTTT
V gene: TRBV16
CDR3 length: 15
D gene: .
clone size: .
J gene: TRBJ2-3

CDR3 protein: CAIPVASFSWPTGYTF
CDR3 DNA: TGTGCCATACCCGTGGCATCTTTCTCATGGCCCACTGGCTACACCTTC
V gene: TRBV6-9
CDR3 length: 16
D gene: .
clone size: .
J gene: TRBJ1-2

CDR3 protein: CASSIRENTIYF
CDR3 DNA: TGTGCCAGTAGTATACGGGAAAACACCATATATTTT
V gene: TRBV19
CDR3 length: 12
D gene: .
clone size: .
J gene: TRBJ1-3

CDR3 protein: CASSLSSLAYEQYF
CDR3 DNA: TGTGCCAGCAGCTTGAGCAGCCTAGCCTACGAGCAGTACTTC
V gene: TRBV5-4
CDR3 length: 14
D gene: .
clone size: .
J gene: TRBJ2-7

CDR3 protein: CASSRSDRGAKNIQYF
CDR3 DNA: TGTGCCAGCAGCCGATCTGACAGGGGGGCCAAAAACATTCAGTACTTC
V gene: TRBV6-6
CDR3 length: 16
D gene: TRBD1
clone size: .
J gene: TRBJ2-4

CDR3 protein: CATSDDYGYTF
CDR3 DNA: TGTGCCACCAGTGACGACTATGGCTACACCTTC
V gene: TRBV24-1
CDR3 length: 11
D gene: .
clone size: .
J gene: TRBJ1-2

CDR3 protein: CASSVQQETQYF
CDR3 DNA: TGTGCCAGCAGTGTACAGCAAGAGACCCAGTACTTC
V gene: TRBV2
CDR3 length: 12
D gene: .
clone size: .
J gene: TRBJ2-5

CDR3 protein: CASSGRGIPHTQYF
CDR3 DNA: TGTGCCAGCAGTGGGCGGGGAATCCCGCATACGCAGTATTTT
V gene: TRBV2
CDR3 length: 14
D gene: .
clone size: .
J gene: TRBJ2-3

CDR3 protein: CASSRTVNSLHNGYTF
CDR3 DNA: TGTGCCAGCAGCAGGACAGTAAACTCTTTGCATAATGGCTACACCTTC
V gene: TRBV5-4
CDR3 length: 16
D gene: .
clone size: .
J gene: TRBJ1-2

CDR3 protein: CASTTPEGPHQPQHF
CDR3 DNA: TGTGCCAGCACAACCCCGGAGGGGCCTCATCAGCCCCAGCATTTT
V gene: TRBV6-6
CDR3 length: 15
D gene: .
clone size: .
J gene: TRBJ1-5

CDR3 protein: CASSPRGILSSEAFF
CDR3 DNA: TGTGCCAGCAGTCCTAGGGGTATCCTGAGCTCTGAAGCTTTCTTT
V gene: TRBV7-2
CDR3 length: 15
D gene: .
clone size: .
J gene: TRBJ1-1

CDR3 protein: CASSYDRVGGSPLHF
CDR3 DNA: TGTGCCAGCAGTTACGACAGGGTTGGTGGATCACCCCTCCACTTT
V gene: TRBV2
CDR3 length: 15
D gene: TRBD1
clone size: .
J gene: TRBJ1-6

CDR3 protein: CASNRGLYNEQFF
CDR3 DNA: TGTGCCAGCAACCGAGGGCTGTACAATGAGCAGTTCTTC
V gene: TRBV12-3/TRBV12-4
CDR3 length: 13
D gene: .
clone size: .
J gene: TRBJ2-1

CDR3 protein: CASSPDGGVMGEQYF
CDR3 DNA: TGTGCCAGCAGCCCGGACGGGGGTGTGATGGGCGAGCAGTACTTC
V gene: TRBV7-9
CDR3 length: 15
D gene: .
clone size: .
J gene: TRBJ2-7

CDR3 protein: CASSSNSEAFF
CDR3 DNA: TGTGCCAGCAGTTCAAACTCCGAAGCTTTCTTT
V gene: TRBV6-5
CDR3 length: 11
D gene: .
clone size: .
J gene: TRBJ1-1

CDR3 protein: CASSLVGGRSPYEQYF
CDR3 DNA: TGTGCCAGCAGCTTGGTTGGCGGGAGGTCCCCCTACGAGCAGTACTTC
V gene: TRBV5-8
CDR3 length: 16
D gene: TRBD2
clone size: .
J gene: TRBJ2-7

CDR3 protein: CASSFGQGNTIYF
CDR3 DNA: TGTGCCAGCAGCTTCGGACAGGGTAACACCATATATTTT
V gene: TRBV11-3
CDR3 length: 13
D gene: TRBD1
clone size: .
J gene: TRBJ1-3

CDR3 protein: CAGRQGWNSPLHF
CDR3 DNA: TGTGCCGGAAGACAGGGTTGGAATTCACCCCTCCACTTT
V gene: TRBV28
CDR3 length: 13
D gene: TRBD1
clone size: .
J gene: TRBJ1-6

CDR3 protein: CASSLGGRVDTYEQYF
CDR3 DNA: TGTGCCAGCAGCTTGGGTGGCAGGGTGGACACCTACGAGCAGTACTTC
V gene: TRBV5-6
CDR3 length: 16
D gene: .
clone size: once
J gene: TRBJ2-7

CDR3 protein: CASSVDGRGVQPQHF
CDR3 DNA: TGTGCCAGCAGCGTAGACGGCCGGGGGGTTCAGCCCCAGCATTTT
V gene: TRBV9
CDR3 length: 15
D gene: .
clone size: .
J gene: TRBJ1-5

CDR3 protein: CASSLRGRPGTDTQYF
CDR3 DNA: TGCGCCAGCAGCTTGAGGGGTCGGCCCGGCACAGATACGCAGTATTTT
V gene: TRBV5-1
CDR3 length: 16
D gene: .
clone size: .
J gene: TRBJ2-3

CDR3 protein: CASSRSGRGSYNEQFF
CDR3 DNA: TGTGCCAGCAGTCGAAGCGGGAGGGGCTCCTACAATGAGCAGTTCTTC
V gene: TRBV6-2/TRBV6-3
CDR3 length: 16
D gene: TRBD2
clone size: few
J gene: TRBJ2-1

CDR3 protein: CASSVQGPKNTGELFF
CDR3 DNA: TGTGCCAGCAGTGTCCAGGGGCCAAAGAACACCGGGGAGCTGTTTTTT
V gene: TRBV2
CDR3 length: 16
D gene: .
clone size: .
J gene: TRBJ2-2

CDR3 protein: CASTEGGFNQPQHF
CDR3 DNA: TGTGCCAGCACTGAAGGAGGGTTCAATCAGCCCCAGCATTTT
V gene: TRBV6-1
CDR3 length: 14
D gene: .
clone size: .
J gene: TRBJ1-5

CDR3 protein: CASSIGAGFQETQYF
CDR3 DNA: TGTGCCAGTAGTATAGGGGCGGGTTTCCAAGAGACCCAGTACTTC
V gene: TRBV19
CDR3 length: 15
D gene: .
clone size: .
J gene: TRBJ2-5